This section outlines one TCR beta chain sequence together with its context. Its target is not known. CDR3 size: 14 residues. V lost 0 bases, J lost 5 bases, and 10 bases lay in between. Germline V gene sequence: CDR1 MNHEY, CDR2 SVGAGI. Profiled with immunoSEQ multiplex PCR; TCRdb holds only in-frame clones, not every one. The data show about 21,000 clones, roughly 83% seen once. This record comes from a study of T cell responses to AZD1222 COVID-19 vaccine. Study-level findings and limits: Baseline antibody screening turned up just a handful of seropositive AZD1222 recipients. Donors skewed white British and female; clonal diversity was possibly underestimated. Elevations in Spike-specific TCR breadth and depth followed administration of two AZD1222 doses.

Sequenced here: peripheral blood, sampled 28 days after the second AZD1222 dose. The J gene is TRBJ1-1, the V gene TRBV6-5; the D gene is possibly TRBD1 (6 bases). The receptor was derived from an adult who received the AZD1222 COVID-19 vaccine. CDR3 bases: TGTGCCAGCAGTTACTCTCGGGGGGCAACTGAAGCTTTCTTT. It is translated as CASSYSRGATEAFF.